This T cell receptor beta chain was documented in a study of T cell changes during pregnancy in multiple sclerosis. The table came from immunoSEQ multiplex PCR; TCRdb's copy has only in-frame clones and leaves some out. The data hold around 38,000 clones, with 80% to 95% observed a single time. This clone appeared once. The junction had 5 bases not matched to a gene; V was cut back by 6 bases and J by 0 bases. Germline V lookup: CDR1 KGHSH, CDR2 LQKENI. The CDR3 totals 15 residues. The material was CD4+ T cells from peripheral blood mononuclear cells, obtained in the third trimester of pregnancy. J is TRBJ1-5 and V is TRBV18; 7 positions match TRBD1. The receptor was derived from a female donor in good health, enrolled as a control in a pregnancy study. The CDR3 DNA reads as TGTGCCAGCTCCCTGACAGGGAATAGCAATCAGCCCCAGCATTTT. It is translated as CASSLTGNSNQPQHF.